These T cell receptor beta chains were read from a single sample in a study of blood T cell repertoires in COVID-19. The method was immunoSEQ multiplex PCR; TCRdb's version includes in-frame clones alone and lacks a portion of them. The sample yields approximately 200,000 clones, approximately 78% seen once. What was sequenced was peripheral blood. All receptors come from a woman of 80 years or more with acute or convalescent COVID-19. Both conserved end residues are trimmed from each CDR3.

v_gene,j_gene,CDR3aa
TRBV11-2,TRBJ2-1,ASSLRAGIVNNEQF
TRBV5-1,TRBJ2-7,ASSIQGYEQY
TRBV6-5,TRBJ2-3,AITLAGGPSDTQY
TRBV9,TRBJ2-2,ASSVTAGATGELF
TRBV12-3/TRBV12-4,TRBJ1-6,ASSRGQGPIH
TRBV7-8,TRBJ1-2,ASSHDRNYGYT
TRBV19,TRBJ2-7,ASSPPGSVYEQY
TRBV29-1,TRBJ2-1,SVGTSGIRNEQF
TRBV4-3,TRBJ2-1,ASSQSGGSYNEQF
TRBV7-8,TRBJ1-6,ASSLYRGEGSPLH
TRBV30,TRBJ2-3,AWSPIAGMGDTQY
TRBV30,TRBJ1-4,ASARGSDEKLF
TRBV2,TRBJ2-7,ASSTRDRVSNEQY
TRBV5-1,TRBJ2-7,ASSWGTGDYYEQY
TRBV11-3,TRBJ2-7,ASSPGTAYEQY
TRBV18,TRBJ2-7,ASSPPPFAGALTYEQY
TRBV28,TRBJ1-5,ASAHSRRVSNQPQH
TRBV19,TRBJ2-3,ASSRQGGGTDTQY
TRBV4-1,TRBJ2-5,ASSQASSVRETQY
TRBV11-2,TRBJ1-5,ASSAGRGNQPQH
TRBV6-6,TRBJ2-3,ASSFLSPSTDTQY
TRBV7-9,TRBJ1-4,ASSPSRGTTNEKLF
TRBV14,TRBJ2-2,ASGQQTNTGELF
TRBV7-2,TRBJ1-2,ASSLAAGANYGYT
TRBV5-6,TRBJ2-7,ASSSYRTFQEQY
TRBV28,TRBJ2-3,ASRRLAPDTQY
TRBV5-8,TRBJ2-2,ASSFQGVVTGELF
TRBV7-2,TRBJ2-1,ASSLERYNEQF
TRBV30,TRBJ1-1,AWSTRGGIAF
TRBV28,TRBJ1-1,ASNSGEWYTEAF
TRBV9,TRBJ2-1,ASSSGTSGNNEQF
TRBV28,TRBJ2-7,ASSRTGGSYEQY
TRBV19,TRBJ2-7,ASSIGLARRYEQY
TRBV14,TRBJ1-6,ASSQATGVNSPLH
TRBV5-5,TRBJ2-2,ASSPGTGDTGELF
TRBV7-8,TRBJ1-4,ASSLVLRGLGEKLF